The rows below give T cell receptor beta chains drawn from one sample of a study of blood T cell repertoires in COVID-19. Profiled with immunoSEQ multiplex PCR; TCRdb holds only in-frame clones, not every one. Among hundreds of thousands of clones, 88% were seen once, and the ten largest hold 3%. The specimen sequenced was PBMCs or T cells enriched from blood (not recorded which). Every receptor here comes from a woman between 50 and 59 years old who had recovered from COVID-19. Both conserved end residues are part of each CDR3. Fields, in order: V gene, D gene, clone size, J gene, CDR3 DNA, CDR3 protein. A D gene is named only where the DNA matches it firmly. Some rows have no size entry. The others give once, few or many, or a class for an expanded clone.

TRBV30	.	.	TRBJ2-5	TGTGCCTGGACGCGAGCGAGCCAAGAGACCCAGTACTTC	CAWTRASQETQYF
TRBV7-3	.	.	TRBJ1-1	TGTGCCAGCAGTTTCAACACATTTACTGAAGCTTTCTTT	CASSFNTFTEAFF
TRBV6-5	TRBD1	.	TRBJ1-2	TGTGCCAGCAGCCCGCCCGGGCAGGGGGCTGGAGGCTACACCTTC	CASSPPGQGAGGYTF
TRBV3-1/TRBV3-2	TRBD2	.	TRBJ2-1	TGTGCCAGCAGCCAGGGGCCCGGGACTAGCGGGAGTCGAAATGAGCAGTTCTTC	CASSQGPGTSGSRNEQFF
TRBV6-5	.	.	TRBJ2-7	TGTGCCAGCAGCACACAGCCCGGACAGTACTACGAGCAGTACTTC	CASSTQPGQYYEQYF
TRBV27	.	few	TRBJ1-6	TGTGCCAGCAGATCGGGGGGGGTTCGTGGTAATTCACCCCTCCACTTT	CASRSGGVRGNSPLHF
TRBV29-1	.	.	TRBJ2-3	TGCAGCGTTGGACTTTTTACCTTCACAGATACGCAGTATTTT	CSVGLFTFTDTQYF
TRBV27	.	.	TRBJ2-5	TGTGCCAGCAGTTTATCGGCTTACGGGAGAAGTAAGACCCAGTACTTC	CASSLSAYGRSKTQYF
TRBV5-1	TRBD2	once	TRBJ2-3	TGCGCCAGCAGCTTGGTGGCTAGCGGGCTGGGAGATACGCAGTATTTT	CASSLVASGLGDTQYF
TRBV18	.	.	TRBJ2-7	TGTGCCAGCTCACTTAGACAGTCCGGCTACGAGCAGTACTTC	CASSLRQSGYEQYF
TRBV28	.	.	TRBJ1-5	TGTGCCAGCGATGCCTTCGAGCATAGCAATCAGCCCCAGCATTTT	CASDAFEHSNQPQHF
TRBV27	TRBD1	.	TRBJ1-2	TGTGCCAGCAGCACCATAGGACAGGGTGCCTATGGCTACACCTTC	CASSTIGQGAYGYTF
TRBV6-4	TRBD1	.	TRBJ2-7	TGTGCCAGCAGTGACCGGATAGGGACAGGAGGAACCTACGAGCAGTATTTC	CASSDRIGTGGTYEQYF
TRBV5-8	TRBD2	.	TRBJ2-1	TGTGCCAGCGATTTACCAAGGGAGGGACTCGCAGCGGGAGGGATTGAGCAGTTCTTC	CASDLPREGLAAGGIEQFF
TRBV10-2	TRBD2	.	TRBJ2-5	TGCGCCAGCAGCCTGGGACTAGCGGGAGTAGGGGAGACCCAGTACTTC	CASSLGLAGVGETQYF
TRBV2	TRBD1	few	TRBJ2-3	TGTGCCAGCACGGACAGGGTAGGCCCAGATACGCAGTATTTT	CASTDRVGPDTQYF
TRBV6-5	TRBD2	.	TRBJ2-7	TGTGCCAGCAGTTACGACAGGACTAGCGGGATTGACGAGCAGTACTTC	CASSYDRTSGIDEQYF
TRBV28	TRBD2	.	TRBJ2-4	TGTGCCAGCAGTTTATGGGGGACTAGCGGGAGAACCAAAAACATTCAGTACTTC	CASSLWGTSGRTKNIQYF